The 17 T cell receptor beta chains below were found in one sample sequenced in a study of a mutant IDH1 vaccine in newly diagnosed glioma. Time point here: week 47, end of study. It was 300 ug of mutant IDH1 20-mer peptide that made up each vaccine dose, given with topical imiquimod. Clones were read by immunoSEQ multiplex PCR, and TCRdb kept only the in-frame ones, dropping some. The repertoire consists of fewer than 40,000 clones, with approximately 84% occurring once and the leading ten covering around 28%. Their recognized antigens are unknown. The sample consisted of PBMCs, taken from a glioma patient whose treatment included an IDH1 peptide vaccine. These receptors all come from a man aged 25-40 years with glioma.

The chain recombines TRBV15 with TRBJ1-1; D is perhaps TRBD1 (6 bases). The ends were cut back, 9 bases at V and 1 base at J, with 12 bases in the middle. Germline V gene lookup returns CDR1 LNHNV and CDR2 YYDKDF (reference sequence). The CDR3 totals 13 residues. The CDR3 here is CATMLTGNTEAFF. The CDR3 nucleotides are TGTGCCACTATGTTGACAGGGAACACTGAAGCTTTCTTT. Full variable domain (rest looked up from reference TRBV15 and TRBJ1-1): DAMVIQNPRYQVTQFGKPVTLSCSQTLNHNVMYWYQQKSSQAPKLLFHYYDKDFNNEADTPDNFQSRRPNTSFCFLDIRSPGLGDTAMYLCATMLTGNTEAFFGQGTRLTVV.

The chain couples TRBV15 to TRBJ2-5; the D gene is possibly TRBD2 (6 bases). Per germline, CDR1 LNHNV and CDR2 YYDKDF (reference sequence). The V end lost 1 base, the J end lost 0 bases, and 6 bases lay between the germline ends. There are 14 residues in the CDR3. CDR3 nucleotides: TGTGCCACCAGCAGAGGGGGGGACCAAGAGACCCAGTACTTC. This gives the protein CATSRGGDQETQYF.

The chain recombines TRBV29-1 with TRBJ2-1; weak D call: TRBD1 (6 bases). V gave up 4 bases and J gave up 6 bases, with 10 bases separating them. The CDR3 runs 12 residues. The germline gives CDR1 SQVTM, CDR2 ANQGSEA. The CDR3 region is CSVVRTVNEQFF. The CDR3 nucleotides are TGCAGCGTTGTCAGGACAGTCAATGAGCAGTTCTTC.

This chain links TRBV28 with TRBJ1-4; the D gene is possibly TRBD1 (5 bases). The V end lost 3 bases, the J end lost 6 bases, and 20 bases lay between the germline ends. The CDR3 is made up of 17 amino acids. The germline V gene has CDR1 MDHEN and CDR2 SYDVKM. This chain's CDR3 is CASSLPLLQADYEKLFF. The CDR3, as DNA: TGTGCCAGCAGTTTGCCTCTGTTACAGGCGGACTATGAAAAACTGTTTTTT. The whole variable domain, remainder taken from reference TRBV28 and TRBJ1-4, is DVKVTQSSRYLVKRTGEKVFLECVQDMDHENMFWYRQDPGLGLRLIYFSYDVKMKEKGDIPEGYSVSREKKERFSLILESASTNQTSMYLCASSLPLLQADYEKLFFGSGTQLSVL.

J is TRBJ1-2 and V is TRBV27; D is ambiguous. Trimming stripped 5 bases from V and 1 base from J, with 5 bases between. CDR1 and CDR2 (germline): MNHEY, SMNVEV (reference sequence). There are 12 residues in the CDR3. This CDR3 is CASSKFNYGYTF. The DNA for the CDR3 is TGTGCCAGCAGTAAATTTAACTATGGCTACACCTTC.

The chain is built from TRBV7-9 and TRBJ2-5, with D uncertain. Trimming pared 1 base from V and 5 bases from J, leaving 17 bases between. This CDR3 is built from 16 residues. CDR1 SEHNR and CDR2 FQNEAQ come from the germline V gene (reference sequence). The CDR3 here is CASSLVPGPGRETQYF. CDR3 coding DNA: TGTGCCAGCAGCTTAGTACCGGGCCCCGGCCGGGAGACCCAGTACTTC.

This chain connects TRBV9 to TRBJ1-1, with D uncertain. The germline V gene encodes CDR1 SGDLS and CDR2 YYNGEE. The CDR3 covers 12 residues. V was clipped by 0 bases and J by 3 bases, with 3 bases between them. The CDR3 region is CASSVGDTEAFF. The CDR3, as DNA: TGTGCCAGCAGCGTAGGGGACACTGAAGCTTTCTTT.

The J gene is TRBJ1-4, the V gene TRBV9; no clear D gene. This CDR3 spans 13 amino acids. V gave up 3 bases and J gave up 7 bases, with 10 bases separating them. Germline values: CDR1 SGDLS, CDR2 YYNGEE. DNA of the CDR3: TGTGCCAGCAGCGCCCCCGAGGTTGAAAAACTGTTTTTT. Its protein product is CASSAPEVEKLFF.

V usage is TRBV23-1 and J usage is TRBJ1-2; 7 positions agree with TRBD1. TRBV23-1 is treated as an ORF (open reading frame) with a function not yet certain. Trimming at V came to 3 bases and at J to 7 bases, leaving 5 bases not matched to a gene. The CDR3 runs to 13 residues. CDR3 sequence: CASSHTGVCGYTF. The CDR3 region has the DNA TGCGCCAGCAGTCATACAGGGGTTTGTGGCTACACCTTC.

The chain couples TRBV7-2 to TRBJ2-7, with D unresolved. CDR1 and CDR2 (germline): SGHTA, FQGNSA. The CDR3 loop spans 12 amino acids. Trimming cost V 1 base and J 9 bases, with 10 bases left between them. The CDR3 sequence is CASSLEIDGQYF. CDR3 nucleotides: TGTGCCAGCAGCTTAGAAATCGACGGGCAGTACTTC.

The chain recombines TRBV7-8 with TRBJ2-1; perhaps TRBD1 as D (5 bases). The germline V gene has CDR1 SGHVS and CDR2 FQNEAQ. The CDR3 has 12 residues. Trimming shortened V by 5 bases and J by 15 bases, and 17 bases separated the two germline ends. CDR3 in amino acids: CASSLLTVVPFF. The CDR3 coding sequence is TGTGCCAGCAGCCTACTGACAGTAGTTCCGTTCTTC.

The chain carries TRBV19 and TRBJ1-4; the D gene is possibly TRBD1 (5 bases). V lost 5 bases, J lost 6 bases, and 16 bases lay in between. Germline V gene lookup returns CDR1 LNHDA and CDR2 SQIVND (reference sequence). The CDR3 runs to 15 residues. In DNA form, the CDR3 reads TGTGCCAGTAGTCAAGCCGGGACGCCGGATGAAAAACTGTTTTTT. Translation: CASSQAGTPDEKLFF.

The J gene is TRBJ2-7, the V gene TRBV2; 9 nucleotides agree with TRBD2. The CDR3 totals 15 residues. The V gene end was trimmed by 2 bases and the J gene end by 6 bases; junction bases not matched to a gene: 8. Germline V gene data show CDR1 as SNHLY and CDR2 as FYNNEI. DNA of the CDR3: TGTGCCAGCAGTGAATCTAGCGGGATTACCGGCGAGCAGTACTTC. This codes for CASSESSGITGEQYF.

The CDR3 nucleotides are TGTGCCAGCGGGGACGGAGAAAGCACTGAAGCTTTCTTT. It specifies CASGDGESTEAFF. The V and J genes are TRBV5-4 and TRBJ1-1; TRBD1 is a possible D gene (5 bases). Trimming took 7 bases from V and 4 from J, leaving 14 bases between them. Germline V gene lookup returns CDR1 SGHNT and CDR2 YYREEE (reference sequence). This CDR3 spans 13 amino acids. Combining the CDR3 with reference TRBV5-4 and TRBJ1-1 gives the whole variable domain ETGVTQSPTHLIKTRGQQVTLRCSSQSGHNTVSWYQQALGQGPQFIFQYYREEENGRGNFPPRFSGLQFPNYSSELNVNALELDDSALYLCASGDGESTEAFFGQGTRLTVV.

This clone was found a few times. J is TRBJ1-1 and V is TRBV5-6; D is unresolved. V was clipped by 1 base and J by 7 bases, with 8 bases between them. The CDR3 has 12 residues. Germline CDR1 SGHDT, CDR2 YYEEEE. The DNA of the CDR3 is TGTGCCAGCAGCTTGCCCGGCGGTGAAGCTTTCTTT. This codes for CASSLPGGEAFF. The variable domain in full, with the rest retrieved from reference TRBV5-6 and TRBJ1-1, is DAGVTQSPTHLIKTRGQQVTLRCSPKSGHDTVSWYQQALGQGPQFIFQYYEEEERQRGNFPDRFSGHQFPNYSSELNVNALLLGDSALYLCASSLPGGEAFFGQGTRLTVV.

There are a few counts of this clone. This sequence joins TRBV6-5 and TRBJ1-1; a weak D match, TRBD1 (5 bases). The V gene lost 5 bases and the J gene lost 5 bases, with 15 bases spanning the gap. The CDR3 runs to 14 residues. The germline gives CDR1 MNHEY, CDR2 SVGAGI. The CDR3 nucleotides are TGTGCCAGCAGTCTACCGGGGCTCGAGACTGAAGCTTTCTTT. Amino acids: CASSLPGLETEAFF.

The chain combines TRBV2 with TRBJ2-3, with 7 bases matching TRBD2. The CDR3 contains 14 residues. V dropped 7 bases and J dropped 5; count of bases not matched to a gene: 9. Germline CDR1 SNHLY, CDR2 FYNNEI. CDR3 coding DNA: TGTGCCAGCAATGGCGGGAGCCGAGGAGATACGCAGTATTTT. Translating it yields CASNGGSRGDTQYF.